This T cell receptor beta chain comes out of a study of T cell responses to AZD1222 COVID-19 vaccine. Concerning this clone: Its antigen is unknown.

General study findings and limits: Clonal diversity was possibly underestimated, and white British individuals and females predominated among donors. At baseline, seropositivity was found in only a handful of AZD1222 recipients. Unmutated regions of variants are reportedly targeted by nearly half of spike-specific TCRs. Regions 160-218 and 743-854 dominated among vaccine-associated CD4 TCRs spanning spike.

Trimming pared 4 bases from V and 10 bases from J, leaving 14 bases between. The CDR3 contains 14 residues. The germline CDR1 and CDR2 sequences are KGHSH and LQKENI. Repertoires were generated with immunoSEQ multiplex PCR, while TCRdb's copy carries only in-frame clones and drops some. The table lists 120,000 to 150,000 clones, more than 80% of them singletons, with more than 0.8% in the top ten. The source is an adult in good health. The V and J genes are TRBV18 and TRBJ1-6, with D maybe TRBD1 (5 bases). Sequenced here: peripheral blood, sampled on day 0 of MenACWY control vaccination. The CDR3 DNA reads as TGTGCCAGCTCACTAAATGAGGAGGGGTCACCCCTCCACTTT. This encodes CASSLNEEGSPLHF.